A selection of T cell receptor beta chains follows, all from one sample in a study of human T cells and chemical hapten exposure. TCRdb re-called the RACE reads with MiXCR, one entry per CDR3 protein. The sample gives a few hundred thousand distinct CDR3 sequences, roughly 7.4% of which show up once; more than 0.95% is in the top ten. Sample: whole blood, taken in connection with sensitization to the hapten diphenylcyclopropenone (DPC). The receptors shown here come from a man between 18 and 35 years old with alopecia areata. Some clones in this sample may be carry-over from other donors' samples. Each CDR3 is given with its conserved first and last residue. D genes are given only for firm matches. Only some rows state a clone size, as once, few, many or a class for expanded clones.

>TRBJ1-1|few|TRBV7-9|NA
CASTRIPPRAFF
TGTGCCAGCACGAGGATACCCCCGCGCGCTTTCTTT
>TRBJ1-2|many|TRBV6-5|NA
CASSAPGHRLYGYTF
TGTGCCAGCAGTGCTCCGGGACATAGACTCTATGGCTACACCTTC
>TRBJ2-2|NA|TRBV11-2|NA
CASSRRKGFYTGELFF
TGTGCCAGCAGCCGAAGAAAAGGTTTTTACACCGGGGAGCTGTTTTTT
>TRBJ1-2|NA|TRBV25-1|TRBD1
CASSDPGQGKTAGYTF
TGTGCCAGCAGTGACCCGGGACAGGGGAAAACGGCTGGCTACACCTTC
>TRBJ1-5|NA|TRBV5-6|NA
CASTLGMGNQPQHF
TGTGCCAGCACCCTAGGTATGGGAAATCAGCCCCAGCATTTT
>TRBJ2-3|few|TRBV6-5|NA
CASSYDYRAHTQYF
TGTGCCAGCAGTTACGACTACAGGGCCCATACGCAGTATTTT
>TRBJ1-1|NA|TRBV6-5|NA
CASSYSRGRDAEVIAFF
TGTGCCAGCAGTTATAGTCGAGGCCGGGACGCCGAGGTAATAGCTTTCTTT
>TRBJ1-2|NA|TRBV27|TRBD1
CASSLRTGGYGYTF
TGTGCCAGCAGTCTGCGGACAGGGGGCTATGGCTACACCTTC
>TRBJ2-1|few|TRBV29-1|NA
CSVDRTGNEQFF
TGCAGCGTTGACAGGACTGGCAATGAGCAGTTCTTC
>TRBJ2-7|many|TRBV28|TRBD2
CASSSGLAGGPRYEQYF
TGTGCCAGCAGTTCTGGACTAGCGGGGGGGCCCCGCTACGAGCAGTACTTC
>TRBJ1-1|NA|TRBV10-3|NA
CAISESTTAEAFF
TGTGCCATCAGTGAGTCTACTACGGCTGAAGCTTTCTTT
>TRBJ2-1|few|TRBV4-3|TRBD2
CASSQEPAGGNEQFF
TGCGCCAGCAGCCAAGAGCCAGCGGGAGGGAATGAGCAGTTCTTC
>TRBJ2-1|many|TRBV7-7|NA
CASSFGQNNEQFF
TGTGCCAGCAGCTTCGGTCAGAACAATGAGCAGTTCTTC
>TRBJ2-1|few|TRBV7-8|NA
CASSLRQGLYNEQFF
TGTGCCAGCAGCTTAAGGCAGGGTCTCTACAATGAGCAGTTCTTC
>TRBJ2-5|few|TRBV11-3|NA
CASSLEAGMRPKETQYF
TGTGCCAGCAGCTTAGAGGCGGGGATGCGGCCTAAAGAGACCCAGTACTTC
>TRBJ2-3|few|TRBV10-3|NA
CAITSGGDTDTQYF
TGTGCCATCACATCAGGCGGGGACACAGATACGCAGTATTTT
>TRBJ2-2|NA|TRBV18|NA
CASSLRSSDTGELFF
TGTGCCAGCTCACTACGGTCCAGTGACACCGGGGAGCTGTTTTTT
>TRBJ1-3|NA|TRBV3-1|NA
CASSQSSDSGNTIYF
TGTGCCAGCAGCCAATCGTCGGACTCTGGAAACACCATATATTTT
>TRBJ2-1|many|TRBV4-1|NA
CASSQPGDEQFF
TGCGCCAGCAGCCAGCCGGGGGATGAGCAGTTCTTC
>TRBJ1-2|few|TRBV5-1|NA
CASSLFAIATPDGYTF
TGCGCCAGCAGCTTGTTTGCTATCGCCACCCCTGATGGCTACACCTTC
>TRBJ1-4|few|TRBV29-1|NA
CSPDPPTNEKLFF
TGCAGCCCTGACCCCCCAACTAATGAAAAACTGTTTTTT
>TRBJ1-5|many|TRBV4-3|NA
CASSQTGLGNQPQHF
TGCGCCAGCAGCCAAACAGGGTTAGGCAATCAGCCCCAGCATTTT
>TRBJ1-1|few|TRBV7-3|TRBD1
CASSLKGQGVGEAFF
TGTGCCAGCAGCTTGAAGGGACAGGGGGTTGGTGAAGCTTTCTTT
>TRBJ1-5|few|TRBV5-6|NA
CASSLAFSNQPQHF
TGTGCCAGCAGCTTGGCATTCAGCAATCAGCCCCAGCATTTT
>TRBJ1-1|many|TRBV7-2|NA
CASSLSQVLEAFF
TGTGCCAGCAGCTTATCCCAGGTTCTTGAAGCTTTCTTT
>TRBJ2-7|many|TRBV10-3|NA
CAISESGDLAYEQYF
TGTGCCATCAGTGAGTCGGGGGACTTAGCCTACGAGCAGTACTTC
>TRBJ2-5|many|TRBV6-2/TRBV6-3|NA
CASKQRGARETQYF
TGTGCCAGCAAACAGAGAGGGGCCAGAGAGACCCAGTACTTC
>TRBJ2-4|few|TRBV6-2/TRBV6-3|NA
CAANGTPLQYF
TGTGCCGCAAACGGGACTCCCCTTCAGTACTTC
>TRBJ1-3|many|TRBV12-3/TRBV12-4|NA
CASSPDKAGNTIYF
TGTGCCAGCAGCCCAGACAAGGCGGGAAACACCATATATTTT
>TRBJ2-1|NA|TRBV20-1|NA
CSARDVQLWEQFF
TGCAGTGCTAGAGATGTTCAGCTCTGGGAGCAGTTCTTC
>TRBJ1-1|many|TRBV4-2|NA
CASSQDRADTEAFF
TGTGCCAGCAGCCAAGACCGGGCTGACACTGAAGCTTTCTTT
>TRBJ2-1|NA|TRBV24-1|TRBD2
CATSDPGTSGGALYNEQFF
TGTGCCACCAGTGATCCCGGGACTAGCGGGGGGGCCCTCTACAATGAGCAGTTCTTC
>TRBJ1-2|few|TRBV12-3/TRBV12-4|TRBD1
CASRLTGNYGYTF
TGTGCCAGCAGGCTGACAGGGAACTATGGCTACACCTTC
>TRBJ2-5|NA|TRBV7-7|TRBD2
CASSSIGRGGQETQYF
TGTGCCAGCAGCAGCATTGGGCGGGGGGGCCAAGAGACCCAGTACTTC
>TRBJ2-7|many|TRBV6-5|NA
CASSYSRSYEQYF
TGTGCCAGCAGTTACTCGAGGAGTTACGAGCAGTACTTC
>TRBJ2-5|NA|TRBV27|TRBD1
CASSSGTDFGETQYF
TGTGCCAGCAGTTCCGGGACAGACTTTGGAGAGACCCAGTACTTC
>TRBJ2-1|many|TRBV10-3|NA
CAISVGKDEQFF
TGTGCCATCAGTGTGGGTAAGGATGAGCAGTTCTTC
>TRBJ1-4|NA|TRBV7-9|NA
CASSTRTASTNEKLFF
TGTGCCAGCAGCACTCGGACAGCCTCAACTAATGAAAAACTGTTTTTT
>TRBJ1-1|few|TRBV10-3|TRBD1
CAINPGQGAPDTEAFF
TGTGCCATCAACCCGGGACAGGGGGCGCCGGACACTGAAGCTTTCTTT
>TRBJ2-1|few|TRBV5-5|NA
CASSFYYEQFF
TGTGCCAGCAGTTTTTACTATGAGCAGTTCTTC
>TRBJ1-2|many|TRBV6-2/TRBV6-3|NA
CASSLSGDYGYTF
TGTGCCAGCAGTTTGTCGGGGGACTATGGCTACACCTTC
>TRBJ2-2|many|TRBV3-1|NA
CASSQDRSGGELFF
TGTGCCAGCAGCCAAGATCGCTCCGGGGGGGAGCTGTTTTTT
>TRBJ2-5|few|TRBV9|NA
CASSVGEWRGNQETQYF
TGTGCCAGCAGCGTAGGGGAGTGGAGGGGTAACCAAGAGACCCAGTACTTC
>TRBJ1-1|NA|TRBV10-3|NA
CAISETGNFNTEAFF
TGTGCCATCAGTGAAACCGGGAATTTCAACACTGAAGCTTTCTTT
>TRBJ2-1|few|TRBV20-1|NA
CSAAQFGGTYNEQFF
TGCAGTGCAGCCCAATTTGGGGGGACGTACAATGAGCAGTTCTTC
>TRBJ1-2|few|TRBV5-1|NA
CASSFDSNYGYTF
TGCGCCAGCAGCTTTGACAGCAACTATGGCTACACCTTC
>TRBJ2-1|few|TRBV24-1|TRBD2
CATSDRRGGLYNEQFF
TGTGCCACCAGTGATCGCCGGGGGGGATTATACAATGAGCAGTTCTTC
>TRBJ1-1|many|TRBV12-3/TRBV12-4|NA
CASSPLVGLGNTEAFF
TGTGCCAGCAGTCCGCTTGTGGGGTTGGGGAACACTGAAGCTTTCTTT
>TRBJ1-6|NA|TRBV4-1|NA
CASSQGWYNSPLHF
TGCGCCAGCAGCCAAGGCTGGTATAATTCACCCCTCCACTTT
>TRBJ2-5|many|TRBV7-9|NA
CASSPRSGQSKETQYF
TGTGCCAGCAGCCCCAGGAGCGGACAGAGCAAAGAGACCCAGTACTTC
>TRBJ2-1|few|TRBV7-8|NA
CASSLRRPSYNEQFF
TGTGCCAGCAGCTTAAGGCGGCCCAGTTACAATGAGCAGTTCTTC
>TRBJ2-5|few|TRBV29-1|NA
CSVESPRWGRQETQYF
TGCAGCGTTGAGTCCCCTCGATGGGGGCGCCAAGAGACCCAGTACTTC
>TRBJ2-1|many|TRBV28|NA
CASSLLPRGAPYNEQFF
TGTGCCAGCAGTTTACTCCCCCGGGGGGCCCCCTACAATGAGCAGTTCTTC
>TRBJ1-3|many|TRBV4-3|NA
CASSQGQSSGNTIYF
TGCGCCAGCAGCCAAGGCCAATCCTCTGGAAACACCATATATTTT
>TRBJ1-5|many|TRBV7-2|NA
CASSVTRVKPQHF
TGTGCCAGCAGCGTAACCAGGGTCAAGCCCCAGCATTTT